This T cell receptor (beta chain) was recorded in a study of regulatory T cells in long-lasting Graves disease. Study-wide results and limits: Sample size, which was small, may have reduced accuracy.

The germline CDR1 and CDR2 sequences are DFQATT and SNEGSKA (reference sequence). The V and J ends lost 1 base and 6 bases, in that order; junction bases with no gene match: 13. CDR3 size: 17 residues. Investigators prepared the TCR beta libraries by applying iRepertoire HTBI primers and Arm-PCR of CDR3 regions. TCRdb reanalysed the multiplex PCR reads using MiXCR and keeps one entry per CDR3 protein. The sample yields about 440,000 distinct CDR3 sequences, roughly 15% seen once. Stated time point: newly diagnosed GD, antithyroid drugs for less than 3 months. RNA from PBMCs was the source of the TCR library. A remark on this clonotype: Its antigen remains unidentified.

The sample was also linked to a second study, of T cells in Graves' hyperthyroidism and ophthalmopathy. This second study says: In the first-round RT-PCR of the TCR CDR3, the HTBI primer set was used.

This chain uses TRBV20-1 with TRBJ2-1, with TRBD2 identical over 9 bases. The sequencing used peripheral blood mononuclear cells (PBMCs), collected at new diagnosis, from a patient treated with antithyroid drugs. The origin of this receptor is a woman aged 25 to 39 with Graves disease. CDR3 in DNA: TGCAGTGCTAGAGGACGACCGGGCCTAGCGGGATTCAATGAGCAGTTCTTC. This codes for CSARGRPGLAGFNEQFF.